One T cell receptor (beta chain) is described in this entry. This record belongs to a study of cytomegalovirus exposure and HLA in healthy donors. 60 Vbeta and 13 Jbeta primers were used in PCR. The protocol was immunoSEQ multiplex PCR, while the TCRdb copy is restricted to in-frame clones and leaves out a portion. The table records a few hundred thousand clones, under 90% of them present only once. The receptor was isolated from a girl aged 2 to 10 in good health and CMV-seronegative. The sequencing input was PBMCs.

The CDR3 nucleotides read TGTGCCAGCGCGTCCACTCTGAACACTGAAGCTTTCTTT. Encoded protein: CASASTLNTEAFF. The genes are TRBV6-5 and TRBJ1-1; D gene unclear. This CDR3 has 13 amino acids. V lost 8 bases to trimming and J lost 0 bases, with 10 bases between them. CDR1 is MNHEY, CDR2 SVGAGI, per germline.